A few counts support the clone carrying this T cell receptor (beta chain). Its antigen is not identified. This entry comes from a study of response to subunit inactivated influenza vaccine. The study's findings and limits: Few additional T cells are recruited per seasonal influenza vaccination, authors suggested.

The V end lost 4 bases, the J end lost 4 bases, and 8 bases lay between the germline ends. The CDR3 runs to 13 residues. Germline CDR1 is MDHEN and CDR2 is SYDVKM. TCRdb processed the RT-PCR reads anew with MiXCR; each CDR3 protein has one entry. The data show around 580,000 distinct CDR3 sequences, 12% seen once. The input for sequencing was PBMCs from blood, taken on the day of vaccination. The sequence came from a man aged 50 to 59 who received an inactivated influenza vaccine. This chain joins TRBV28 and TRBJ2-1, with D hard to call. CDR3 loop: CASSSLFYNEQFF. CDR3 nucleotides: TGTGCCAGCAGTTCCCTATTTTACAATGAGCAGTTCTTC.